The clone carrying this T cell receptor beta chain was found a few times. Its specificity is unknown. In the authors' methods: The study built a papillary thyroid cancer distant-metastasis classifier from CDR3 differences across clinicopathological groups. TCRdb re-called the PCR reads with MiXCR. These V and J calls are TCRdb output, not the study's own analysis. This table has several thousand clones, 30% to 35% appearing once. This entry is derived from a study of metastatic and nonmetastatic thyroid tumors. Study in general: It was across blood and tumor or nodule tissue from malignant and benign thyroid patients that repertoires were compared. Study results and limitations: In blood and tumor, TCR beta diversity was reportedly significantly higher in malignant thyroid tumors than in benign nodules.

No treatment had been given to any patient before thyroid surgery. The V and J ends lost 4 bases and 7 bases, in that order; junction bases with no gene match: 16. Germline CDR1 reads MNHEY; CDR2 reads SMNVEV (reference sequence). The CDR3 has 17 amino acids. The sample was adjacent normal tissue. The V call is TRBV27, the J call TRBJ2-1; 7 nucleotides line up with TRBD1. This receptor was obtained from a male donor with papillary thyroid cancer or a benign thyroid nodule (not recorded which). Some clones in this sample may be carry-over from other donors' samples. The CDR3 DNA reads TGTGCCAGCAGTTACCCCCCCGACAGGGAAGATTGGAATGAGCAGTTCTTC. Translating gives CASSYPPDREDWNEQFF.